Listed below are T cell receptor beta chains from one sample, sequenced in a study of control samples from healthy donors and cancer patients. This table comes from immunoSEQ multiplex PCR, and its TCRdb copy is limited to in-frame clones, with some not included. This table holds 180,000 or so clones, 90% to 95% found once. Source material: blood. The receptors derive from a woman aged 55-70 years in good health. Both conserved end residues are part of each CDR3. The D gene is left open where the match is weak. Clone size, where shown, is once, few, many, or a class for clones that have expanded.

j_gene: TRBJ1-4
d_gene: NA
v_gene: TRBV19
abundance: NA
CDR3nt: TGTGCCAGTACTCGACAACGGTTCGCGAATGAAAAACTGTTTTTT
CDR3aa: CASTRQRFANEKLFF

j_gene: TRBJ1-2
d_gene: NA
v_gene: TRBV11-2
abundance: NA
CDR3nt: TGTGCCAGCAGCACCTCAATCGGGGTTGGCTACACCTTC
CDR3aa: CASSTSIGVGYTF

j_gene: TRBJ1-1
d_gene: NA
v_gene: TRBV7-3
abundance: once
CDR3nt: TGTGCCAGCAGCTTATCACGGATCCAGATGAACACTGAAGCTTTCTTT
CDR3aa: CASSLSRIQMNTEAFF

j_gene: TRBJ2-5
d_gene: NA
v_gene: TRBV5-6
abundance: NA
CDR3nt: TGTGCCAGCAGCTCAGGATTCCAAGAGACCCAGTACTTC
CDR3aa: CASSSGFQETQYF

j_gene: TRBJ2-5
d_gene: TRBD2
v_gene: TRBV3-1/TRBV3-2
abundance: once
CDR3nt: TGTGCCAGCAGCCAAGGGGCGGGAGCCAACCAAGAGACCCAGTACTTC
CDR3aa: CASSQGAGANQETQYF

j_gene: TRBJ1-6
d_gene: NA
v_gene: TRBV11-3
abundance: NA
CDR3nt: TGTGCCAGCAGCTTACTGTCTGATTCACCCCTCCACTTT
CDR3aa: CASSLLSDSPLHF

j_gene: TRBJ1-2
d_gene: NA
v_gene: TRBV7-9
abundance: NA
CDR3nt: TGTGCCAGCAGTTCCTCCTGGACAGCTATGTATAGCACCTTC
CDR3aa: CASSSSWTAMYSTF

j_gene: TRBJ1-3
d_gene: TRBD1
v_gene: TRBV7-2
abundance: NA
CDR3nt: TGTGCCAGCAGCTTAGAGAGACAGGGGGTTGGTGGAAACACCATATATTTT
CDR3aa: CASSLERQGVGGNTIYF

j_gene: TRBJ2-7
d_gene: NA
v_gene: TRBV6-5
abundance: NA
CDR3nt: TGTGCCAGCACGAAGGGGGGCTCCTACTACGAGCAGTACTTC
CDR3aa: CASTKGGSYYEQYF

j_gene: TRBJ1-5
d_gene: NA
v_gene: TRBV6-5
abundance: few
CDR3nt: TGTGCCAGCAGTTACTTGGGCAATCAGCCCCAGCATTTT
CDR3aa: CASSYLGNQPQHF

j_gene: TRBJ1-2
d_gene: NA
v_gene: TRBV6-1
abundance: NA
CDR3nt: TGTGCCAGCAGTGAAGATATTCGGGGGATGTACTATGGCTACACCTTC
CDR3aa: CASSEDIRGMYYGYTF

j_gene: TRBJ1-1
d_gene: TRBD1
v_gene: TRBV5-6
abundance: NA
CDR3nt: TGTGCCAGCAGCTGGGGGACAGTCAAAGCTGCACGGGGCACTGAAGCTTTCTTT
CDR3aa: CASSWGTVKAARGTEAFF

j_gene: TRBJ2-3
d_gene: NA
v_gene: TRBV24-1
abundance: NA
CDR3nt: TGTGCCACCAGTGATGGAGGGGCAGGGGATACGCAGTATTTT
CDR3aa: CATSDGGAGDTQYF

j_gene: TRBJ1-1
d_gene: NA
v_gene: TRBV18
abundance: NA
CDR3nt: TGTGCCAGCTCGCTGACGGTTGACACTGAAGCTTTCTTT
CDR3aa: CASSLTVDTEAFF

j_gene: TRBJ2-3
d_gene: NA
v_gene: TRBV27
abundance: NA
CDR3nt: TGTGCCAGCCGCCCTACCCGGGACACCACAGATACGCAGTATTTT
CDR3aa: CASRPTRDTTDTQYF

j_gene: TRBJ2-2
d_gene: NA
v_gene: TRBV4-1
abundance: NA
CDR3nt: TGCGCCAGCAGCCCTCGTGGCGGCTCAGGGCCGAACACCGGGGAGCTGTTTTTT
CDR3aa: CASSPRGGSGPNTGELFF

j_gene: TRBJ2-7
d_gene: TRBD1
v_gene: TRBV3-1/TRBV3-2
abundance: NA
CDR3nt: TGTGCCAGCAGCCAAGAAGGGACAGGGGTCTACGAGCAGTACTTC
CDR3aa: CASSQEGTGVYEQYF

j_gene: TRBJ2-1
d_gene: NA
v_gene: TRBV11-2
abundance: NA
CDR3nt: TGTGCCAGCAGCTTACCGGACCGTTACAATGAGCAGTTCTTC
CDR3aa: CASSLPDRYNEQFF

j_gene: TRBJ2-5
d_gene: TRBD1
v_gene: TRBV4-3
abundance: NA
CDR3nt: TGCGCCAGCAGCCAAGGACAGGGGGCAGGGGAGACCCAGTACTTC
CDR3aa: CASSQGQGAGETQYF

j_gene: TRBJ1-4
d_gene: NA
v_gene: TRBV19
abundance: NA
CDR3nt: TGTGCCAGTAGTGGTTACTCCCGGGTGACTGAAAAACTGTTTTTT
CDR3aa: CASSGYSRVTEKLFF

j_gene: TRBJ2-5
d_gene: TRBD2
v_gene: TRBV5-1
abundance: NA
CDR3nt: TGCGCCAGCAGCTTGACTAGCGGGAGCTTAGAGACCCAGTACTTC
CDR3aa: CASSLTSGSLETQYF

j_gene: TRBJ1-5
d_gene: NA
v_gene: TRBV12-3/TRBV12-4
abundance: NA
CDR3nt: TGTGCCAGCATGGCCCGGCAGGGTGGTCCCCAGCATTTT
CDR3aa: CASMARQGGPQHF

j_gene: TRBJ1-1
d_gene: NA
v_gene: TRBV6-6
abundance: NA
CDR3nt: TGTGCCAGCAGTTACGCAGGGGTTGGGACTGAAGCTTTCTTT
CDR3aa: CASSYAGVGTEAFF

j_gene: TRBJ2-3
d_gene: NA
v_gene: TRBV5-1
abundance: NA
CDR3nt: TGCGCCAGCAGCGAGGGGGGCACAGATACGCAGTATTTT
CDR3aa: CASSEGGTDTQYF

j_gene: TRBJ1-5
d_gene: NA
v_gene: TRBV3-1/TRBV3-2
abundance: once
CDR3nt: TGTGCCAGCAGCCCCATCCACGGGGGAAATCAGCCCCAGCATTTT
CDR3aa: CASSPIHGGNQPQHF

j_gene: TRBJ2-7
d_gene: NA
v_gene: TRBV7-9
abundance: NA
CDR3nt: TGTGCCAGCAGCTTGGCGGGAAGCTACGAGCAGTACTTC
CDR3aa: CASSLAGSYEQYF

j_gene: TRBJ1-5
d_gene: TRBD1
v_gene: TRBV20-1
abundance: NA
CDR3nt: TGCAGTGCTAGTGGGGACAGTACCCATAGCAATCAGCCCCAGCATTTT
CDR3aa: CSASGDSTHSNQPQHF

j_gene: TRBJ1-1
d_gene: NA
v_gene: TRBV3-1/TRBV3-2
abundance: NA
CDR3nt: TGTGCCAGCAGCCTAAACAGGGACACTGAAGCTTTCTTT
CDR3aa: CASSLNRDTEAFF

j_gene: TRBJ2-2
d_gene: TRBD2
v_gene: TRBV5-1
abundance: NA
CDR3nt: TGCGCCAGCAGCCCCGGACTAGGGGAATTCACCGGGGAGCTGTTTTTT
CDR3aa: CASSPGLGEFTGELFF

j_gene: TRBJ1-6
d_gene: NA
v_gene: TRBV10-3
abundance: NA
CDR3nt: TGTGCCATCAGTGAGTCTCTCTTCGTAATTCGGAGGATCAATTCACCCCTCCACTTT
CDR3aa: CAISESLFVIRRINSPLHF

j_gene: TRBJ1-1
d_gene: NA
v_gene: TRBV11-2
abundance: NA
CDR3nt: TGTGCCAGCAGCTTAAGAACGGGGCCCGGTACTGAAGCTTTCTTT
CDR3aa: CASSLRTGPGTEAFF

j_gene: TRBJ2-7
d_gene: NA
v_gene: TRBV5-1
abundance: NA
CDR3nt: TGCGCCAGCAGCACCGGAGGGCGGCGGGTCTGGCAGTACTTC
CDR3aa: CASSTGGRRVWQYF

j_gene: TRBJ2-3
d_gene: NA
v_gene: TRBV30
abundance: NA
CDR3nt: TGTGCCTGGAGTGGAGGAGACGCAGATACGCAGTATTTT
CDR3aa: CAWSGGDADTQYF

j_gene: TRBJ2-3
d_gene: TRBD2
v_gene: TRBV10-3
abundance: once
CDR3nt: TGTGCCATCAGGGGGCCTTTAGCGGGGGCCACAGATACGCAGTATTTT
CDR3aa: CAIRGPLAGATDTQYF

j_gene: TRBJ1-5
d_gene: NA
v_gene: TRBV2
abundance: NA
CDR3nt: TGTGCCAGCAGTCCGATGAATCAGCCCCAGCATTTT
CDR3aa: CASSPMNQPQHF

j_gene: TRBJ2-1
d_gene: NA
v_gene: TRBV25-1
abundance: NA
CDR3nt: TGTGCCAGCACCGCGGGGAATGAGCAGTTCTTC
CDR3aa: CASTAGNEQFF

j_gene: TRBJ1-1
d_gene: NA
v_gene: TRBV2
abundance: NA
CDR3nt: TGTGCCAGCACAAGCAATACAGGGAACACTGAAGCTTTCTTT
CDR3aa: CASTSNTGNTEAFF